This T cell receptor (beta chain) was sequenced in a study of blood T cell repertoires in COVID-19. Study details: Italy, Spain and the United States were the sources of the convalescent and acute COVID-19 samples.

The V and J ends lost 5 bases and 1 base respectively, with 14 bases between them. CDR1 is SGHAT, CDR2 FQNNGV, per germline. CDR3 length: 15 residues. As processed by the authors: How many nucleated cells were present was estimated from reference gene primer amplification. The method was immunoSEQ multiplex PCR; TCRdb's version includes in-frame clones alone and lacks a portion of them. From that table come the V and J calls and clone size; the DNA was used to work out D and trimming. Among fewer than 250,000 clones, 80% to 90% were seen once, and the ten largest hold less than 0.75%. This chain uses TRBV11-2 with TRBJ1-2; possibly TRBD1 for D (6 bases). The receptor was isolated from a man aged 40-55 years with acute or convalescent COVID-19. Sample: peripheral blood. The CDR3 DNA sequence: TGTGCCAGCAGCAAATACGGACAGCTTAACTATGGCTACACCTTC. Its protein is CASSKYGQLNYGYTF.